This T cell receptor (beta chain) was captured in a study of cytomegalovirus exposure and HLA in healthy donors. With 60 Vbeta and 13 Jbeta primers, the PCR was carried out. Produced via immunoSEQ multiplex PCR; TCRdb's table is partial and in-frame only. The table lists around 150,000 clones, 65% to 90% of them singletons, with around 2% in the top ten. The CDR3 covers 12 residues. Germline CDR1 SEHNR, CDR2 FQNEAQ (reference sequence). Sequenced input: PBMCs. This chain joins TRBV7-9 and TRBJ2-5; no definite D call. The J call may be mistaken, given a closer DNA end match to TRBJ2-7. The clonotype originates from a human donor in good health. CDR3 sequence reads: CASARDTYEQYF. DNA for the CDR3: TGTGCCAGTGCACGTGATACCTACGAGCAGTACTTC.